The clone carrying this TCR beta chain was counted a few times. Its matching antigen is unknown. The data were taken from a study of T-cell reconstitution after alpha-beta-depleted transplantation in children. Study conclusions and caveats: Newly made T cells mostly supplied T-cell counts and diversity one year after transplant. There were some patients whose high TCRbeta diversity at day 60 came from surviving recipient T cells and thymic progenitors.

Germline V CDR1 and CDR2: WSHSY, SAAADI. The CDR3 is 12 amino acids. V was trimmed by 6 bases and J by 10 bases, leaving 15 bases between them. Preparing the TCRbeta library involved the use of unique molecular identifiers. TCRdb redid the calling of the PCR reads with MiXCR, one entry per CDR3 protein. Altogether 70,000 to 95,000 distinct CDR3 sequences are present, about 16% being singletons, with the ten largest covering about 18%. This receptor was obtained from a male patient aged 2-10 years who had a stem cell transplant for acute lymphoblastic leukemia, so the T cells may come from the graft donor. The genes are TRBV10-2 and TRBJ1-2; no clear D. The source was PBMCs, mostly from graft donor cells, collected 180 days after TCRalphabeta/CD19-depleted stem cell transplant. The CDR3 nucleotides read TGCGCCAGCAGGGATAAAAGGGAAGTCTACACCTTC. This sequence encodes CASRDKREVYTF.